This TCR beta chain was sequenced in a study of blood T cell repertoires in COVID-19 (dated by TCRdb to 2019 to 2021). For context, the study as a whole: The collaborator samples originated in the United States, Italy and Spain and spanned the acute and convalescent phases of COVID-19. The repertoires were released in a freely available public database meant as a resource for research on the immune response to SARS-CoV-2. The material from the prospective study consisted of cDNA or gDNA derived from T cells, B-cell-depleted T cells, or PBMCs. Where HLA class I and class II types were available, the types were taken from metadata supplied by the sample provider, not from assay-based typing. A de-identified subject ID, COVID-19 status, age in years and sex were almost always included in the sample metadata. Deeply sampled blood TCRbeta repertoires from subjects exposed to, actively infected with, or recovered from COVID-19 were included in the dataset. Samples came from the ongoing ImmuneRACE study (first 160 participants) plus 1,254 subjects from 6 global collaborators.

TCRbeta CDR3 regions were amplified from genomic DNA using the immunoSEQ Assay, a bias-controlled multiplex PCR. The authors' pipeline ran thus. Within the assay, amplification of reference gene primers was used to estimate how many nucleated cells each sample contained. To quantify the absolute abundance of each unique TCRbeta CDR3 rearrangement, sequence reads were collapsed and filtered. Productive Simpson clonality was computed per sample as the square root of Simpson's diversity index over productive rearrangements. In TCRdb, the immuneACCESS table is reduced to in-frame sequences with V and J assigned. These tables do not hold every clone; where another copy was compared, an unresolved V gene accounts for under half, and the others remain unexplained. From that table come the V and J calls and clone size; the DNA was used to work out D and trimming. In all, the sample holds about 54,000 clones, and around nine tenths of those were seen once. 8.4% of the sample belongs to the ten largest clones.

Ends trimmed: V by 5 bases, J by 4 bases; bases unmatched to a gene: 11. From its cysteine to its phenylalanine, the CDR3 spans 16 amino acids. The CDR3 DNA has 48 bases and is translated from base 1. The germline V gene (reference sequence) sets CDR1 to SEHNR and CDR2 to FQNEAQ. In regard to this clone: Its antigen has not been determined. No base-level quality is on record; no much larger clone is a single base apart.

Each collaborating institution followed its own protocols to collect whole blood in K2EDTA tubes. For TCRbeta analysis, collaborators shipped samples as frozen whole blood, isolated PBMCs, or DNA extracted from either of those sample types. Overall study results and their limits: Clinical and demographic metadata were provided uncurated, with the amount varying by source and participant.

The sequence was collected from a woman in her thirties or forties with active COVID-19. What was sequenced was peripheral blood. The rearrangement combines TRBV7-9 with TRBJ1-5; the junction holds 7 bases that match TRBD1. The DNA sequence is as follows: TGTGCCAGCAGCCCCTCGGGCAGGGGGACGAATCAGCCCCAGCATTTT. It is translated as CASSPSGRGTNQPQHF.